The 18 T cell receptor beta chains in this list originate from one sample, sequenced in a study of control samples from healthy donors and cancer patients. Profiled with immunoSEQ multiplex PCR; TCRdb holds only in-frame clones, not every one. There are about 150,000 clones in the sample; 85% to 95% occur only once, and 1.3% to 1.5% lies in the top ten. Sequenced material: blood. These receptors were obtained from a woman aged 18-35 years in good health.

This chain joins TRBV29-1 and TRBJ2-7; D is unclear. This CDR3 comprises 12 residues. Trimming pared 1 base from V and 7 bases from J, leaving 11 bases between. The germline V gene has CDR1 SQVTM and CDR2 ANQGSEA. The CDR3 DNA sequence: TGCAGCGTTGAAGTAAGGGCCGGGGAGCAGTACTTC. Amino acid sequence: CSVEVRAGEQYF.

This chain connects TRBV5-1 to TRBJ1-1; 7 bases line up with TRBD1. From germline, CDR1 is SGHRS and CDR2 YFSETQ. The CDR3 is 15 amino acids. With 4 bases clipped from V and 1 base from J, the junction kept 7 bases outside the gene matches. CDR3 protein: CASSPQGQRNTEAFF. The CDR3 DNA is TGCGCCAGCAGCCCTCAGGGACAGAGGAACACTGAAGCTTTCTTT.

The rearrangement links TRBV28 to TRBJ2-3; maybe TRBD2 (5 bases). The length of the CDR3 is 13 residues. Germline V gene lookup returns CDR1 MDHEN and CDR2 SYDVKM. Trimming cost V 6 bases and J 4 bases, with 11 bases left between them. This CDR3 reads CASSLDGADTQYF. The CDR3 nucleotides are TGTGCCAGCAGCCTGGACGGGGCAGATACGCAGTATTTT. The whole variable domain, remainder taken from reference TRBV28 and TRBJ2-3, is DVKVTQSSRYLVKRTGEKVFLECVQDMDHENMFWYRQDPGLGLRLIYFSYDVKMKEKGDIPEGYSVSREKKERFSLILESASTNQTSMYLCASSLDGADTQYFGPGTRLTVL.

The DNA of the CDR3 is TGTGCCAGCAGCCTTACCGGGACTCCTGGAAACACCATATATTTT. Amino acid sequence: CASSLTGTPGNTIYF. The genes are TRBV11-2 and TRBJ1-3, with D possibly matching TRBD1 (5 bases). Trimming left V 5 bases short and J 2 bases short, with 13 bases between. This CDR3 is 15 amino acids long. CDR1 SGHAT and CDR2 FQNNGV come from the germline V gene.

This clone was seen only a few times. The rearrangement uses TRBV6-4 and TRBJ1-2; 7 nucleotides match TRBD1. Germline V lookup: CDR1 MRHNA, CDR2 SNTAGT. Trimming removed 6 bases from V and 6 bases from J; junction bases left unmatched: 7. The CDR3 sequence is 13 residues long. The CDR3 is CASRGTVSNGYTF. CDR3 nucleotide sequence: TGTGCCAGCAGGGGGACAGTGTCAAATGGCTACACCTTC.

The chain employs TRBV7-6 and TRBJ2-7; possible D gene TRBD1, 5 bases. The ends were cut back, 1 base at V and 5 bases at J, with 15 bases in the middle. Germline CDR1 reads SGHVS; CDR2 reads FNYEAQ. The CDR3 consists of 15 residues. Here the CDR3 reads CASSLGWQGEDEQYF. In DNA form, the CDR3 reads TGTGCCAGCAGCTTAGGGTGGCAGGGTGAGGACGAGCAGTACTTC.

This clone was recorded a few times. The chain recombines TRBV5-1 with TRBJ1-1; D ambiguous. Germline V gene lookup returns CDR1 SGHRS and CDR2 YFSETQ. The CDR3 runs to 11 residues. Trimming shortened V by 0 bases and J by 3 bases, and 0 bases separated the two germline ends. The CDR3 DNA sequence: TGCGCCAGCAGCTTGGACACTGAAGCTTTCTTT. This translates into CASSLDTEAFF.

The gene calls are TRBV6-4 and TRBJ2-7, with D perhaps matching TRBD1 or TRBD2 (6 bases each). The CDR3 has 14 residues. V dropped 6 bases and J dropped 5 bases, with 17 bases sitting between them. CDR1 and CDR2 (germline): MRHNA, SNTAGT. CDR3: CASSAGTGGHEQYF. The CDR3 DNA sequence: TGTGCCAGCAGCGCCGGGACCGGGGGCCACGAGCAGTACTTC.

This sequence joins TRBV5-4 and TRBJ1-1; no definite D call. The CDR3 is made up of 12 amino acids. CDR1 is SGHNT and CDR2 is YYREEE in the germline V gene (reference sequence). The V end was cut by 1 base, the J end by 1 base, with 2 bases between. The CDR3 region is CASSLQNTEAFF. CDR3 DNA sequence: TGTGCCAGCAGCTTGCAGAACACTGAAGCTTTCTTT.

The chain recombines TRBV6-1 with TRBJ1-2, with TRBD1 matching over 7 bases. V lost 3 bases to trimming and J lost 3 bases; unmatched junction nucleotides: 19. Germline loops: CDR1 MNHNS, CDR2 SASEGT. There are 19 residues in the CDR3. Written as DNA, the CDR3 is TGTGCCAGCAGTGAGGTATTACCGGGACAGCTAGTTATGGACTATGGCTACACCTTC. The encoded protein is CASSEVLPGQLVMDYGYTF.

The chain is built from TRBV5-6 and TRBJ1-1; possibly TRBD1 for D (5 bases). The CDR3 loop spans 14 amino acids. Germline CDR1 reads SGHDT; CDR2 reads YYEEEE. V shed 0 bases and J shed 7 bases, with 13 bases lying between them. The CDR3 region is CASSLGAGLIEAFF. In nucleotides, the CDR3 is TGTGCCAGCAGCTTGGGCGCAGGGTTGATTGAAGCTTTCTTT.

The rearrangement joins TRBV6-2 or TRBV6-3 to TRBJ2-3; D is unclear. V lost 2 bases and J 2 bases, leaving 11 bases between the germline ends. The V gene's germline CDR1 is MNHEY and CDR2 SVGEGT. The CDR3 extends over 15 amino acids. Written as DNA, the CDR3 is TGTGCCAGCAGTTACCTGGCCCCAAACACAGATACGCAGTATTTT. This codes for CASSYLAPNTDTQYF.

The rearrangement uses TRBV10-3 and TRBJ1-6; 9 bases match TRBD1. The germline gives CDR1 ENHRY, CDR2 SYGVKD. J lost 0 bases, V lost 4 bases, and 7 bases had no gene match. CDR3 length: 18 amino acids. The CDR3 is CAISAGQGQSSYNSPLHF. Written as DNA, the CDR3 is TGTGCCATCAGTGCCGGACAGGGGCAAAGCTCCTATAATTCACCCCTCCACTTT.

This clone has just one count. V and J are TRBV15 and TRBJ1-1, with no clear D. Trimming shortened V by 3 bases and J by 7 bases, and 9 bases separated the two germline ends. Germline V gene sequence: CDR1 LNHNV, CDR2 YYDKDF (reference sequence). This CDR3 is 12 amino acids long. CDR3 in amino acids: CATSRDRLEAFF. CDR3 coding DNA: TGTGCCACCAGCAGGGACCGACTTGAAGCTTTCTTT.

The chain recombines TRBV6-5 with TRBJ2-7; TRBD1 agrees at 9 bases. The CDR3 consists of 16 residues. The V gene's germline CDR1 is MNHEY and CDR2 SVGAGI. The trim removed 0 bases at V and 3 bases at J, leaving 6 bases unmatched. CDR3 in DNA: TGTGCCAGCAGTTACTCTCCGGGACAGGGTTTCTACGAGCAGTACTTC. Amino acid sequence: CASSYSPGQGFYEQYF.

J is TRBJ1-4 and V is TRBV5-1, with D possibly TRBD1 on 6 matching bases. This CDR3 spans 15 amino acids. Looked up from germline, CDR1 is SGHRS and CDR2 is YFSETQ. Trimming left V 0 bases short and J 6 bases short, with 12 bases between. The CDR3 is CASSLGGTTDEKLFF. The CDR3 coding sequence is TGCGCCAGCAGCTTGGGAGGGACAACGGATGAAAAACTGTTTTTT.

CDR3: CASSHQRGMSSYEQYF. In nucleotides, the CDR3 is TGTGCCAGCAGCCACCAGCGGGGGATGAGCTCCTACGAGCAGTACTTC. The chain carries TRBV6-2 or TRBV6-3 and TRBJ2-7; 8 bases line up with TRBD2. Germline values: CDR1 MNHEY, CDR2 SVGEGT. CDR3 size: 16 residues. V lost 6 bases and J lost 0; bases outside the gene matches: 10.

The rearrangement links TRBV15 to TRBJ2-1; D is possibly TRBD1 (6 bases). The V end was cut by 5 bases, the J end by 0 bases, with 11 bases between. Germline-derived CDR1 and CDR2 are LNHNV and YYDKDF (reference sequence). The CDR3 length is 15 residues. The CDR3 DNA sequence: TGTGCCACCAGCCTGGACAGACGCTCCTACAATGAGCAGTTCTTC. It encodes CATSLDRRSYNEQFF.